What follows describes a single T cell receptor (beta chain). This sample is part of a study of cytomegalovirus exposure and HLA in healthy donors. Amplification used 60 Vbeta primers and 13 Jbeta primers. Sequencing was performed with immunoSEQ multiplex PCR; in TCRdb, only in-frame clones are kept and a portion is missing. Altogether over 150,000 clones are present, roughly 74% being singletons, with the ten largest covering 4.9%. There are 17 residues in the CDR3. The trim removed 0 bases at V and 2 bases at J, leaving 9 bases unmatched. Germline CDR1 and CDR2: SGHRS and YFSETQ. J is TRBJ2-3 and V is TRBV5-1; TRBD2 matches at 7 bases. This clonotype was sampled from a male donor in good health and CMV-seronegative. The sample consisted of PBMCs. The DNA of the CDR3 is TGCGCCAGCAGCTTGGGCGCTAGCGGAGCCCCCACAGATACGCAGTATTTT. Translating gives CASSLGASGAPTDTQYF. Variable domain in full (rest from reference TRBV5-1 and TRBJ2-3): KAGVTQTPRYLIKTRGQQVTLSCSPISGHRSVSWYQQTPGQGLQFLFEYFSETQRNKGNFPGRFSGRQFSNSRSEMNVSTLELGDSALYLCASSLGASGAPTDTQYFGPGTRLTVL.